These 7 T cell receptor beta chains came from one sample sequenced in a study of T cell repertoires in cytomegalovirus infection. TCRdb called the reads again in MiXCR, with one record for every CDR3 protein. The data show some 440,000 distinct CDR3 sequences, with 31% seen just once and roughly 13% held by the top ten. The sample comprised PBMCs. Receptor source: a human donor in good health (CMV status not recorded). Some clones in this sample may be carry-over from other donors' samples.

The chain is built from TRBV6-6 and TRBJ1-5; TRBD1 might be the D (5 bases). CDR3 size: 15 residues. Germline CDR1 MNHNY, CDR2 SVGAGI (reference sequence). Deletions cut 6 bases from V and 0 bases from J, with 12 bases between. The CDR3 bases are TGTGCCAGCAGACAACAGGAATATAGCAATCAGCCCCAGCATTTT. Protein product: CASRQQEYSNQPQHF.

The table lists this clonotype with a count of one. The germline gene is not matched at one end of the junction; a read error may be the cause. V gene TRBV7-2 combines with J gene TRBJ2-7, with unresolved D. Germline-derived CDR1 and CDR2 are SGHTA and FQGNSA. The CDR3 totals 13 residues. The CDR3 DNA is TGTTCCAGAAGTCAGCAAGCTGAATACGAGCAGTACTTC. Encoded protein: CSRSQQAEYEQYF.

A remark on this clonotype: Being one base from a much bigger clone, this may be a read error. The final CDR3 position lacks the conserved phenylalanine or tryptophan, pointing to a likely read error. This chain uses TRBV12-3 or TRBV12-4 with TRBJ1-2, with D possibly TRBD1 on 6 matching bases. The CDR3 is 15 residues long. The germline V and J ends were trimmed by 6 bases and 4 bases, with 18 bases remaining between them. In DNA form, the CDR3 reads TGTGCCAGCAGCCCAGGGGCAGTTCGAAGCTATGGCTACACCTTA. Protein: CASSPGAVRSYGYTL.

This clonotype has a count of ten or more. J is TRBJ2-1 and V is TRBV7-2, with D possibly TRBD1 on 6 matching bases. Germline V gene sequence: CDR1 SGHTA, CDR2 FQGNSA. The CDR3 runs 15 residues. V was trimmed by 7 bases and J by 4 bases, leaving 17 bases between them. Here the CDR3 DNA reads TGTGCCAGCATCCGGGGCTCTACAGGGTACAATGAGCAGTTCTTC. Translating gives CASIRGSTGYNEQFF.

This clonotype was observed at least ten times. V usage is TRBV6-5 and J usage is TRBJ1-5, with 9 bases that match TRBD1. The length of the CDR3 is 15 residues. CDR1 MNHEY and CDR2 SVGAGI come from the germline V gene. V lost 5 bases and J lost 0; bases outside the gene matches: 2. The CDR3 protein is CASSTGGYSNQPQHF. In DNA, the CDR3 is TGTGCCAGCAGTACAGGGGGCTATAGCAATCAGCCCCAGCATTTT.

The V and J genes are TRBV5-1 and TRBJ2-1; a weak D match, TRBD1 (6 bases). Germline assignment: CDR1 SGHRS and CDR2 YFSETQ. The CDR3 has 15 amino acids. Trimming took 0 bases from V and 3 from J, leaving 10 bases between them. The DNA of the CDR3 is TGCGCCAGCAGCTTGGGTTGGGGGCTCTACAATGAGCAGTTCTTC. Amino acid sequence: CASSLGWGLYNEQFF.

The chain uses TRBV19 and TRBJ1-5; D is perhaps TRBD1 (6 bases). Deletions cut 5 bases from V and 0 bases from J, with 14 bases between. This CDR3 spans 16 amino acids. Germline CDR1 LNHDA, CDR2 SQIVND (reference sequence). The CDR3 region has the DNA TGTGCCAGTAGTCCAAAGGACAGAAATAGCAATCAGCCCCAGCATTTT. As protein: CASSPKDRNSNQPQHF.